This TCR beta chain came from a study of early T cells in non-severe SARS-CoV-2 infection. Study background: Sequencing was performed on bulk RNA from unsorted whole blood, leaving chains unpaired.

A single record per CDR3 protein comes from TCRdb applying MiXCR to the 5' RACE reads. The profile covers 75,000 to 100,000 distinct CDR3 sequences, with 11% to 15% appearing a single time and roughly 9.8% taken by the ten largest. With 0 bases clipped from V and 7 bases from J, the junction kept 14 bases outside the gene matches. The CDR3 runs to 16 residues. Germline loops: CDR1 GTSNPN, CDR2 SVGIG (reference sequence). Specimen: whole blood. The chain uses TRBV30 and TRBJ2-7; 8 bases align to TRBD1. This clonotype originated in an adult who was a healthcare worker with PCR-confirmed SARS-CoV-2 infection or an uninfected control (not recorded which). The CDR3, as DNA: TGTGCCTGGAGTGTAAGGGGGAGGACAGGGTTGAATGAGCAGTACTTC. Translated, it gives CAWSVRGRTGLNEQYF. The full variable domain, in which reference TRBV30 and TRBJ2-7 provide the parts outside the CDR3, is SQTIHQWPATLVQPVGSPLSLECTVEGTSNPNLYWYRQAAGRGLQLLFYSVGIGQISSEVPQNLSASRPQDRQFILSSKKLLLSDSGFYLCAWSVRGRTGLNEQYFGPGTRLTVT.